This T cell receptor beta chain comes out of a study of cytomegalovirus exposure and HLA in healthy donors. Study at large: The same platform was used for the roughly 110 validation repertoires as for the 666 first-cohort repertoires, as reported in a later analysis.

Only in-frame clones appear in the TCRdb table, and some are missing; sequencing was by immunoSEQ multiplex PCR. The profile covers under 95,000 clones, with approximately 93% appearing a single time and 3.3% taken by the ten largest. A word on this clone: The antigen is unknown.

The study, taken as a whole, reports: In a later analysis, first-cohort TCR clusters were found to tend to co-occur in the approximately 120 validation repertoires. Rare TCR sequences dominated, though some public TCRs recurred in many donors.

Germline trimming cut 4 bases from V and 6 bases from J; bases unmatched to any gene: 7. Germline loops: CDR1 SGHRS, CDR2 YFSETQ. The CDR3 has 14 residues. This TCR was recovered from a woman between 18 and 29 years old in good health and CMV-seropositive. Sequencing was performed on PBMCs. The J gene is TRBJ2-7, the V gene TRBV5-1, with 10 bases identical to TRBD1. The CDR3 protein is CASSGRDRGSEQYF. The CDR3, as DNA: TGCGCCAGCAGCGGCCGGGACAGGGGATCCGAGCAGTACTTC. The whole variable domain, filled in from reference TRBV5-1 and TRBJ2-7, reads KAGVTQTPRYLIKTRGQQVTLSCSPISGHRSVSWYQQTPGQGLQFLFEYFSETQRNKGNFPGRFSGRQFSNSRSEMNVSTLELGDSALYLCASSGRDRGSEQYFGPGTRLTVT.